Following are 2 T cell receptor beta chains from one sample sequenced in a study of cytomegalovirus exposure and HLA in healthy donors. The PCR employed 60 Vbeta primers together with 13 Jbeta primers. TCRdb keeps only in-frame clones here, not all; method: immunoSEQ multiplex PCR. The table shows 150,000 or so clones, with 70% to 85% occurring only once. Sequencing input: PBMCs. Source of these receptors: a woman in her 30s in good health and CMV-seronegative.

V gene TRBV6-5 combines with J gene TRBJ2-3; 7 nucleotides line up with TRBD1. The CDR3 length is 15 residues. From germline, CDR1 is MNHEY and CDR2 SVGAGI. V shed 2 bases and J 3 bases; nucleotides not matched to a gene: 5. The CDR3 loop is CASSYRTGRTDTQYF. The CDR3 nucleotides are TGTGCCAGCAGTTACCGGACAGGACGAACAGATACGCAGTATTTT.

This sequence joins TRBV28 and TRBJ1-2; D remains unclear. The germline V gene has CDR1 MDHEN and CDR2 SYDVKM. V gave up 1 base and J gave up 4 bases, with 13 bases separating them. The CDR3 is 15 residues long. Here the CDR3 reads CASSLSEIGLYGYTF. For the CDR3, the DNA is TGTGCCAGCAGTTTATCGGAGATTGGACTCTATGGCTACACCTTC.